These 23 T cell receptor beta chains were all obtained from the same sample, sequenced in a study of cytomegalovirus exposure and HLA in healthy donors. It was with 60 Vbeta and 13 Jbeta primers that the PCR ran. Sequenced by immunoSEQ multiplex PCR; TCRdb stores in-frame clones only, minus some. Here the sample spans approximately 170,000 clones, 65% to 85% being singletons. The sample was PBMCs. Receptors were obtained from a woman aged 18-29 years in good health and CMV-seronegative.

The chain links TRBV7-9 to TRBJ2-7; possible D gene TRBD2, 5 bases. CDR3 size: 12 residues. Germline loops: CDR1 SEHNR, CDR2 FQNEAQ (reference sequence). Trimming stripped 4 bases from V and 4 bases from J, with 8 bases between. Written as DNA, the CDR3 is TGTGCCAGCAGCTACGGGATTTACGAGCAGTACTTC. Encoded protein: CASSYGIYEQYF.

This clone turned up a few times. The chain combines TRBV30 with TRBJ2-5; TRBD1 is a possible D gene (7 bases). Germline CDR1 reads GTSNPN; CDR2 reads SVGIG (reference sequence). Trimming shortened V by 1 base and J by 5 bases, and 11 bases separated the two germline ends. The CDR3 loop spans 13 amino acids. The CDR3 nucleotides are TGTGCCTGGAGTGAGACAGGGAGGGAGACCCAGTACTTC. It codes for CAWSETGRETQYF.

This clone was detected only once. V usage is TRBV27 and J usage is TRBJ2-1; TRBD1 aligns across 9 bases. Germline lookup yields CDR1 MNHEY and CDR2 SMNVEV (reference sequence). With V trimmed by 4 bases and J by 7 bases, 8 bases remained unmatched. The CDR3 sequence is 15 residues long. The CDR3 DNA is TGTGCCAGCAGTTCACCGGGACAGGGTGCTAATGAGCAGTTCTTC. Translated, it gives CASSSPGQGANEQFF.

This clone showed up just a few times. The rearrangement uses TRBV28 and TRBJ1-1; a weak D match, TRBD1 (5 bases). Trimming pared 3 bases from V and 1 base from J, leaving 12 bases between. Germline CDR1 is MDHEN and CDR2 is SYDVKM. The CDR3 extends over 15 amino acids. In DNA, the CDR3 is TGTGCCAGCAGTTTCGGGGGGATCGGGAACACTGAAGCTTTCTTT. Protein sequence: CASSFGGIGNTEAFF.

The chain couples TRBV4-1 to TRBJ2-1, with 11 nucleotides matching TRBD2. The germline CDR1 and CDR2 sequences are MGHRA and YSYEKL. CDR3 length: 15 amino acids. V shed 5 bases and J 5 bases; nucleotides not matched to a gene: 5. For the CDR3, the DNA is TGCGCCAGCAGCAATCTAGCGGGGGGTAACAATGAGCAGTTCTTC. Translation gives CASSNLAGGNNEQFF.

Here the CDR3 DNA reads TGTGCCAGCAGTAATGAGCCCTACCACAATGAGCAGTTCTTC. It is translated as CASSNEPYHNEQFF. V is TRBV4-2 and J is TRBJ2-1; D is undetermined. The CDR3 runs 14 residues. In germline, CDR1 is LGHNA, CDR2 YNFKEQ. Trimming took off 6 bases at V and 5 bases at J, with 14 bases between the two ends.

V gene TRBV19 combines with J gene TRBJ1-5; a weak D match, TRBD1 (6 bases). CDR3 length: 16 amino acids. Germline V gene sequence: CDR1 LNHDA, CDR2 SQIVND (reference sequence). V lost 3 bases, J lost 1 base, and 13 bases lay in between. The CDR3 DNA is TGTGCCAGTAGTATTCTGTACAGGGTGAGCAATCAGCCCCAGCATTTT. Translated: CASSILYRVSNQPQHF.

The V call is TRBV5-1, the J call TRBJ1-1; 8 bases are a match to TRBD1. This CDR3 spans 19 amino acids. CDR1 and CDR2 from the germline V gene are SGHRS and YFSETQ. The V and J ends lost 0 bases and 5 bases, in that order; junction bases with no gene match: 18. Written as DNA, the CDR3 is TGCGCCAGCAGCTTGGCCTTCAGGGTAGGACAGGGAAGTCGAACTGAAGCTTTCTTT. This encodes CASSLAFRVGQGSRTEAFF.

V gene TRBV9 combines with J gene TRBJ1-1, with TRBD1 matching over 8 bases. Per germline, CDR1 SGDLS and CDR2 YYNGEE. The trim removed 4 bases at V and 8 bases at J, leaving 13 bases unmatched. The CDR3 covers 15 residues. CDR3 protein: CASSTSDRDEGEAFF. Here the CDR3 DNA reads TGTGCCAGCAGCACCTCGGACAGGGACGAGGGGGAAGCTTTCTTT.

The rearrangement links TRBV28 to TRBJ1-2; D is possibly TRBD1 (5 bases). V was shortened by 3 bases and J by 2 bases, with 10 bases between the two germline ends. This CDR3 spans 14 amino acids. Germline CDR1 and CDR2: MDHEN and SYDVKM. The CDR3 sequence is CASSLTRQNYGYTF. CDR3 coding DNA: TGTGCCAGCAGTTTGACCCGACAGAACTATGGCTACACCTTC.

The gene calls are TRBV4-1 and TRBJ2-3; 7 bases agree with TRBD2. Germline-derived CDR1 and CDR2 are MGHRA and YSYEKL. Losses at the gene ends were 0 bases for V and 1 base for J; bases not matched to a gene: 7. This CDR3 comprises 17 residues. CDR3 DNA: TGCGCCAGCAGCCAAGACGGTAGCGGGTCACGCACAGATACGCAGTATTTT. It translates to CASSQDGSGSRTDTQYF.

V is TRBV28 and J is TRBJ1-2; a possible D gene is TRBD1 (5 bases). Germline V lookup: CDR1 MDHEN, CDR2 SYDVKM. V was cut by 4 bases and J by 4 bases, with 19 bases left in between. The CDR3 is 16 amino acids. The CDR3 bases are TGTGCCAGCAGTTGGGGGGAATTCGGTCTTGGCTATGGCTACACCTTC. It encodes CASSWGEFGLGYGYTF.

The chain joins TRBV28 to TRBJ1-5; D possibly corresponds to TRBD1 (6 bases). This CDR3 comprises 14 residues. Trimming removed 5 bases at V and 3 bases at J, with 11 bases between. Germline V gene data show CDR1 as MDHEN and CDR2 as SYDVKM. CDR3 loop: CASSQQGNNQPQHF. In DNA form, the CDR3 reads TGTGCCAGCAGTCAACAGGGAAACAATCAGCCCCAGCATTTT.

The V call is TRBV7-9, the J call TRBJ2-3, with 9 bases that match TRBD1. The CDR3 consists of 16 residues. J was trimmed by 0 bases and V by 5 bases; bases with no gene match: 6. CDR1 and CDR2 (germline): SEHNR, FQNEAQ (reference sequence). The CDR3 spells CASSRGQGASTDTQYF. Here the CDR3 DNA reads TGTGCCAGCAGCAGGGGACAGGGCGCTAGCACAGATACGCAGTATTTT.

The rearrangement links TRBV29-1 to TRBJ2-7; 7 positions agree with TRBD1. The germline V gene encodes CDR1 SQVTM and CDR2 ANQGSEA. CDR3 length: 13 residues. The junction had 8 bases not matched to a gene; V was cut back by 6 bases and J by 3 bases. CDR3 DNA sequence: TGCAGCGTAGTCCGGGACAGAGACTACGAGCAGTACTTC. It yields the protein CSVVRDRDYEQYF.

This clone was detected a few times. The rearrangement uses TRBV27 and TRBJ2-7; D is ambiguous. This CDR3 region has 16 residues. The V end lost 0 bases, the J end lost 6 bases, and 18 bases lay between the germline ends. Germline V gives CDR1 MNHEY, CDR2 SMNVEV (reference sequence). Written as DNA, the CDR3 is TGTGCCAGCAGTTTATCGGGTCTGATTAAAGGAGCCGAGCAGTACTTC. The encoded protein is CASSLSGLIKGAEQYF.

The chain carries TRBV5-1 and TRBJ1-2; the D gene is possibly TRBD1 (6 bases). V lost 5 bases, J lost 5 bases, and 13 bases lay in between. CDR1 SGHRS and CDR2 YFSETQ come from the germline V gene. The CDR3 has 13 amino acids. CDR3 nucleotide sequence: TGCGCCAGCAGAGAGTTACAGGGTTATGGCTACACCTTC. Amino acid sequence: CASRELQGYGYTF. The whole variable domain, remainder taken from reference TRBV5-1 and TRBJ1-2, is KAGVTQTPRYLIKTRGQQVTLSCSPISGHRSVSWYQQTPGQGLQFLFEYFSETQRNKGNFPGRFSGRQFSNSRSEMNVSTLELGDSALYLCASRELQGYGYTFGSGTRLTVV.

Written as DNA, the CDR3 is TGTGCCAGCAGTGTGGAACAGGAACGTGGCTACACCTTC. This gives the protein CASSVEQERGYTF. The V call is TRBV25-1, the J call TRBJ1-2; D possibly corresponds to TRBD1 (5 bases). This CDR3 spans 13 amino acids. The germline V gene has CDR1 MGHDK and CDR2 SYGVNS. Trimming cost V 4 bases and J 7 bases, with 13 bases left between them.

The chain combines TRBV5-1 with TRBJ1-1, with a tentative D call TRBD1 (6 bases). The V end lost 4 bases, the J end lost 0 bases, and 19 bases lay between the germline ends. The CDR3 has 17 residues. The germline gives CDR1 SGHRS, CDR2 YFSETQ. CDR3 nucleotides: TGCGCCAGCAGCCGGGACATCGGAAAAAGAGTGAACACTGAAGCTTTCTTT. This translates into CASSRDIGKRVNTEAFF.

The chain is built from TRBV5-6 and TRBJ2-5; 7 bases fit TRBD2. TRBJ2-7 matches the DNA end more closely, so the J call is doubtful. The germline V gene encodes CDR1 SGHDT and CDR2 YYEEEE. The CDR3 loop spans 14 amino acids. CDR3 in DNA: TGTGCCAGCAGCTTCCCTAGCGGTGGTTTCGAGCAGTACTTC. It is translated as CASSFPSGGFEQYF.

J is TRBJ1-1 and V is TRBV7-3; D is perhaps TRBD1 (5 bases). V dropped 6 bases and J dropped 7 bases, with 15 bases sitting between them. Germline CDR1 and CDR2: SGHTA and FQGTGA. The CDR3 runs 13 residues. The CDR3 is CASSQAGPYEAFF. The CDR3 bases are TGTGCCAGCAGTCAAGCAGGGCCCTATGAAGCTTTCTTT.

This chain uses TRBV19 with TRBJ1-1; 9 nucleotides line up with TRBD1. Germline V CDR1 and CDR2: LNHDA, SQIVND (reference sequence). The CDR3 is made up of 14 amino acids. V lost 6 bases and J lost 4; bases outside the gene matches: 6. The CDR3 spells CASSLTGGGTEAFF. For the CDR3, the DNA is TGTGCCAGTAGCTTGACAGGGGGAGGCACTGAAGCTTTCTTT.

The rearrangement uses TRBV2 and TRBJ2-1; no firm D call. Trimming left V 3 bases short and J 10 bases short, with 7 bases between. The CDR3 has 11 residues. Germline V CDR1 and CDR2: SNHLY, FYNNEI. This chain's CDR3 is CASSEIGEQFF. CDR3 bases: TGTGCCAGCAGTGAGATCGGGGAGCAGTTCTTC.